Listed below are T cell receptor beta chains from one sample, sequenced in a study of identical twins. TCRdb passed the 5' RACE reads through MiXCR, listing each CDR3 protein once. The sample records some 710,000 distinct CDR3 sequences, 5.5% to 6.5% being singletons. Sequenced input: naive T cells sorted from blood. These receptors all come from a man in his late teens or twenties in good health. Each CDR3 is given with its conserved first and last residue. The D gene is left open where the match is weak.

TRBJ1-2 | TRBD1 | TRBV5-5 | CASSDNIGTDLRETF
TRBJ2-5 | . | TRBV14 | CASSPTGRWETQYF
TRBJ2-2 | . | TRBV5-1 | CASSSLLSTGELFF
TRBJ2-3 | TRBD2 | TRBV20-1 | CSAKPREPPGLAGEPYTDTQYF
TRBJ2-2 | . | TRBV4-1 | CASSQVSLPTGELFF
TRBJ2-5 | TRBD2 | TRBV12-3/TRBV12-4 | CASSPTSGHQETQYF
TRBJ1-5 | . | TRBV5-1 | CASSPTGIAGNQPQHF
TRBJ2-3 | . | TRBV20-1 | CSAFDPQRADTQYF
TRBJ2-7 | . | TRBV4-3 | CASSQASDYEQYF
TRBJ2-1 | . | TRBV9 | CASSVSGGEVDEQFF
TRBJ2-1 | TRBD2 | TRBV5-1 | CASSLRSGAAREQFF
TRBJ2-1 | . | TRBV28 | CASSLQDAFYNEQFF
TRBJ2-3 | . | TRBV3-1 | CASRKEGGTDTQYF
TRBJ2-1 | . | TRBV12-3/TRBV12-4 | CASSFRGTSYNEQFF
TRBJ1-1 | . | TRBV29-1 | CSVLLGNTEAFF
TRBJ2-3 | . | TRBV6-1 | CASSVRREKTDTQYF
TRBJ2-2 | TRBD2 | TRBV7-6 | CASSPAPGLGSGELFF
TRBJ2-1 | TRBD2 | TRBV20-1 | CSARVGLAGGTYNEQFF
TRBJ2-5 | . | TRBV18 | CASSPTTPAQETQYF
TRBJ1-4 | . | TRBV20-1 | CSAREGFRKLFF
TRBJ1-4 | . | TRBV7-6 | CASSLQVLVEKLFF
TRBJ2-2 | . | TRBV5-1 | CASSLEAGPATGELFF
TRBJ1-5 | . | TRBV6-2/TRBV6-3 | CASSYLGGGQPQHF
TRBJ2-5 | TRBD1 | TRBV5-1 | CASSLGAGGKETQYF
TRBJ2-2 | TRBD1 | TRBV20-1 | CSARATGRTGELFF
TRBJ2-1 | TRBD2 | TRBV7-6 | CASSPYLSGGYNEQFF
TRBJ2-1 | TRBD2 | TRBV29-1 | CSVTLQVGGGQFF
TRBJ2-1 | TRBD2 | TRBV5-1 | CASSYDTVSGAVEQFF
TRBJ2-5 | TRBD2 | TRBV15 | CATSRALAGVGGETQYF
TRBJ2-5 | . | TRBV12-3/TRBV12-4 | CASSLHQGRPDRETQYF
TRBJ2-1 | . | TRBV6-2/TRBV6-3 | CASSWRDYNEQFF
TRBJ1-4 | . | TRBV7-9 | CASRFSGEKLFF
TRBJ2-2 | TRBD1 | TRBV18 | CASSLGTAANTGELFF
TRBJ2-1 | . | TRBV12-3/TRBV12-4 | CASSLVSLNEQFF
TRBJ1-2 | . | TRBV4-1 | CASSPAPGPGDGYTF